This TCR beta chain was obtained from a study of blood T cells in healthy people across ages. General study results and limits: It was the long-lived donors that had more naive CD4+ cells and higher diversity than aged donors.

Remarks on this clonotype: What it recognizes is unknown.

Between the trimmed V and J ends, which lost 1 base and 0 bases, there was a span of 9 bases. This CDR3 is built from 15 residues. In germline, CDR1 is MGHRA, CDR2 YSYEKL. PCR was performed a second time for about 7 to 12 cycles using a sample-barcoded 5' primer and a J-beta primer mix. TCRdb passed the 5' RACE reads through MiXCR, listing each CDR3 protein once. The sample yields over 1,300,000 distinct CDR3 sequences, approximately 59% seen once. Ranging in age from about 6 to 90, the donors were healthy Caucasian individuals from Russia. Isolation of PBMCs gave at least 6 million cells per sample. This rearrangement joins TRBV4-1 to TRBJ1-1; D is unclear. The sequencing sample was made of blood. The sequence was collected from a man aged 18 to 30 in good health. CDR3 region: CASSQGNRMNTEAFF. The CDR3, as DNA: TGCGCCAGCAGCCAAGGAAACCGTATGAACACTGAAGCTTTCTTT.